This record concerns one TCR beta chain sequence. Its antigen remains unknown. The sample is drawn from a study of cytomegalovirus exposure and HLA in healthy donors. Study observations and caveats: Cytomegalovirus-associated TCR beta chains were listed, numbering 150 to 200. Reported results showed that the classifier diagnosed cytomegalovirus status with high specificity and sensitivity.

TCRdb keeps only in-frame clones here, not all; method: immunoSEQ multiplex PCR. The sample shows around 190,000 clones, 86% of them seen only once. V lost 0 bases to trimming and J lost 4 bases; unmatched junction nucleotides: 4. Looked up from germline, CDR1 is SGHNT and CDR2 is YYREEE (reference sequence). There are 15 residues in the CDR3. The genes are TRBV5-4 and TRBJ2-7, with 10 bases that match TRBD1. The TCR originated in a man aged 25 to 45 in good health and CMV-seropositive. Sequenced: PBMCs. The CDR3 protein is CASSLETGGLYEQYF. CDR3 DNA: TGTGCCAGCAGCTTGGAGACAGGGGGCCTGTACGAGCAGTACTTC.